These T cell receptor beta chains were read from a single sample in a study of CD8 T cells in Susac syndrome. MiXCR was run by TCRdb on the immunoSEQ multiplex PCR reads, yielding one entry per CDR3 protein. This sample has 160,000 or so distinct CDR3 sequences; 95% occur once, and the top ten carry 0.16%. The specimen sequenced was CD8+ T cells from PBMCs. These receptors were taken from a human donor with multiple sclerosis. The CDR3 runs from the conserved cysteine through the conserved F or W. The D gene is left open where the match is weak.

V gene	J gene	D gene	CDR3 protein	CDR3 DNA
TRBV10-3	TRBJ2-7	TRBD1	CAISEGTGISYEQYF	TGTGCCATCAGTGAAGGGACAGGCATTTCCTACGAGCAGTACTTC
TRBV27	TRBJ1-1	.	CASSGGRTEAFF	TGTGCCAGCAGTGGAGGCCGGACTGAAGCTTTCTTT
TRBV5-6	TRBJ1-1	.	CASSLLGGLNTEAFF	TGTGCCAGCAGCTTGCTGGGGGGACTGAACACTGAAGCTTTCTTT
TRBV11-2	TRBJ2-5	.	CASSVTMTQYF	TGTGCCAGCAGCGTGACTATGACCCAGTACTTC
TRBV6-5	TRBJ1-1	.	CASSFSTALDTEAFF	TGTGCCAGCAGTTTTTCGACGGCCTTGGACACTGAAGCTTTCTTT
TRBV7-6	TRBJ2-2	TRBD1	CASSSGQGRTGELFF	TGTGCCAGCAGCTCCGGACAGGGACGGACCGGGGAGCTGTTTTTT
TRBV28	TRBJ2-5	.	CASSPGTLQETQYF	TGTGCCAGCAGTCCGGGGACTTTGCAAGAGACCCAGTACTTC
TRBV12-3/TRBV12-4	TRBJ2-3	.	CASSLWREGADTQYF	TGTGCCAGCAGCCTCTGGAGAGAGGGTGCAGATACGCAGTATTTT
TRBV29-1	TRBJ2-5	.	CSVEDQGGETQYF	TGCAGCGTTGAAGATCAAGGGGGAGAGACCCAGTACTTC
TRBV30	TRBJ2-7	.	CAWSHLVGWEQYF	TGTGCCTGGAGTCACCTGGTTGGGTGGGAGCAGTACTTC
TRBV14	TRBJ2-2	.	CASSQVASTGELFF	TGTGCCAGCAGCCAAGTGGCTAGCACCGGGGAGCTGTTTTTT
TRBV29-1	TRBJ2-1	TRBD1	CSVRTGGAEQFF	TGCAGCGTAAGGACAGGGGGAGCCGAGCAGTTCTTC
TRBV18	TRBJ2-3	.	CASSRYGGADTQYF	TGTGCCAGCTCACGGTATGGAGGGGCGGATACGCAGTATTTT
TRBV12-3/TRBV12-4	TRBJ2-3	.	CASSTTLGTDTQYF	TGTGCCAGCAGTACGACCCTGGGCACAGATACGCAGTATTTT